The 24 T cell receptor beta chains below were found in one sample sequenced in a study of persistence of HIV-infected CD4 T cells. These TCRs are of unknown antigen specificity. This nonspecific control used anti-CD3/anti-CD28 bead stimulation of CD4+ T cells. Sorting of responding CD4+ T cells relied on upregulated CD40 ligand together with CD69. Sequencing used immunoSEQ version 4 in survey mode. Method: immunoSEQ multiplex PCR; TCRdb's copy keeps in-frame clones and lacks some. The profile shows some 40,000 clones, about 89% of them singletons. This material consisted of CD4+ T cells sorted from PBMCs after roughly 18-hour stimulation, taken from a patient who received antiretroviral therapy. Receptors were obtained from an adult man with HIV who was CMV-seropositive.

The chain has TRBV6-1 and TRBJ2-7; D may be TRBD1 (6 bases). The CDR3 consists of 13 residues. The germline CDR1 and CDR2 sequences are MNHNS and SASEGT. V was pared by 3 bases and J by 6 bases, with 12 bases between. For the CDR3, the DNA is TGTGCCAGCAGTGACGGACAGCTTTTCGAGCAGTACTTC. Protein product: CASSDGQLFEQYF.

This clone appeared a single time. The chain uses TRBV6-6 and TRBJ1-3; D is unresolved. Deletions cut 6 bases from V and 0 bases from J, with 9 bases between. CDR3 size: 14 residues. Germline lookup yields CDR1 MNHNY and CDR2 SVGAGI (reference sequence). The CDR3 sequence: CASSYISSGNTIYF. Written as DNA, the CDR3 is TGTGCCAGCAGCTACATATCCTCTGGAAACACCATATATTTT.

The chain carries TRBV28 and TRBJ2-1; D remains ambiguous. Trimming left V 3 bases short and J 0 bases short, with 9 bases between. The CDR3 covers 15 residues. Germline V CDR1 and CDR2: MDHEN, SYDVKM. The CDR3: CASSLGGSSYNEQFF. CDR3 DNA sequence: TGTGCCAGCAGTTTGGGTGGATCCTCCTACAATGAGCAGTTCTTC.

The rearrangement joins TRBV28 to TRBJ1-6; 8 nucleotides line up with TRBD1. Germline-derived CDR1 and CDR2 are MDHEN and SYDVKM. The CDR3 covers 17 residues. J gave up 4 bases and V 5 bases, and 10 bases lay outside the gene matches. For the CDR3, the DNA is TGTGCCAGCAGTACCTTCGGGGACAGGTGGTATAATTCACCCCTCCACTTT. This translates into CASSTFGDRWYNSPLHF.

The chain recombines TRBV15 with TRBJ2-3; D might be TRBD1 (6 bases). V lost 0 bases, J lost 2 bases, and 9 bases lay in between. This CDR3 contains 15 residues. Germline assignment: CDR1 LNHNV and CDR2 YYDKDF (reference sequence). The CDR3 bases are TGTGCCACCAGCAGAGACGGACAGTTCACAGATACGCAGTATTTT. It encodes CATSRDGQFTDTQYF.

V gene TRBV5-4 combines with J gene TRBJ2-7, with 12 bases lining up with TRBD2. This CDR3 spans 16 amino acids. CDR1 SGHNT and CDR2 YYREEE come from the germline V gene (reference sequence). V shed 4 bases, J shed 7 bases, and the junction held 12 bases outside the gene matches. Here the CDR3 DNA reads TGTGCCAGCAGCCCCGGACTAGCGGGGCTATTTAAGGAGCAGTACTTC. It translates to CASSPGLAGLFKEQYF.

This chain joins TRBV19 and TRBJ1-5, with 10 bases aligning to TRBD1. J was trimmed by 2 bases and V by 6 bases; bases with no gene match: 4. This CDR3 has 15 residues. The germline V gene has CDR1 LNHDA and CDR2 SQIVND (reference sequence). CDR3 coding DNA: TGTGCCAGTAGACCTGGGACAGGGGGCAATCAGCCCCAGCATTTT. Its protein product is CASRPGTGGNQPQHF.

The chain carries TRBV7-2 and TRBJ2-7; D is possibly TRBD1 or TRBD2 (5 bases each). The CDR3 has 14 residues. Trimming took off 4 bases at V and 5 bases at J, with 15 bases between the two ends. CDR1 and CDR2 (germline): SGHTA, FQGNSA. CDR3 nucleotides: TGTGCCAGCAGCTCCGTCCGGGGCTCGAACGAGCAGTACTTC. Translation gives CASSSVRGSNEQYF.

This clone was seen a handful of times. V usage is TRBV3-1 (or the pseudogene TRBV3-2) and J usage is TRBJ2-3, with 9 bases lining up with TRBD1. Germline lookup yields CDR1 LGHDT and CDR2 YNNKEL (reference sequence). The CDR3 spans 17 residues. V lost 4 bases and J lost 0; bases outside the gene matches: 8. The CDR3 region is CASSLAGTGPSTDTQYF. For the CDR3, the DNA is TGTGCCAGCAGCCTCGCCGGGACAGGGCCTAGCACAGATACGCAGTATTTT.

This clone was picked up one time. This chain joins TRBV3-1 (or the pseudogene TRBV3-2) and TRBJ2-2; 11 positions match TRBD2. The V and J ends lost 2 bases and 7 bases, in that order; junction bases with no gene match: 6. Germline V gene data show CDR1 as LGHDT and CDR2 as YNNKEL (reference sequence). This CDR3 contains 16 residues. The DNA of the CDR3 is TGTGCCAGCAGCCAAAGTAGCGGGGGGGCCGGCGGGGAGCTGTTTTTT. Its translation is CASSQSSGGAGGELFF.

CDR3 residues: CASSLAPADGTDTQYF. In DNA, the CDR3 is TGCGCCAGCAGCTTGGCCCCAGCGGATGGTACAGATACGCAGTATTTT. V and J are TRBV5-1 and TRBJ2-3, with TRBD2 as a possible D gene (5 bases). Germline CDR1 SGHRS, CDR2 YFSETQ. The germline V and J ends were trimmed by 0 bases and 3 bases, with 14 bases remaining between them. There are 16 residues in the CDR3.

The chain combines TRBV10-3 with TRBJ1-1; D gene ambiguous. Germline V CDR1 and CDR2: ENHRY, SYGVKD. V gave up 5 bases and J gave up 0 bases, with 16 bases separating them. The CDR3 is made up of 16 amino acids. The CDR3 loop is CAISPAPGSLNTEAFF. CDR3 nucleotides: TGTGCCATCAGTCCAGCACCGGGAAGTCTGAACACTGAAGCTTTCTTT.

This clone has more than one count but fewer than ten. V usage is TRBV3-1 (or the pseudogene TRBV3-2) and J usage is TRBJ2-7; TRBD1 matches 11 bases. Germline assignment: CDR1 LGHDT and CDR2 YNNKEL (reference sequence). V lost 4 bases and J lost 6; bases outside the gene matches: 5. This CDR3 is 14 amino acids long. In nucleotides, the CDR3 is TGTGCCAGCAGCCCTGGGACAGGGGGTGTCGAGCAGTACTTC. It yields the protein CASSPGTGGVEQYF.

The genes are TRBV5-1 and TRBJ2-3, with 8 nucleotides matching TRBD2. Germline V gene data show CDR1 as SGHRS and CDR2 as YFSETQ. Unmatched junction bases numbered 3, after V lost 3 bases and J lost 0 bases. This CDR3 is built from 15 residues. The CDR3 spells CASSSSGSSTDTQYF. The CDR3, as DNA: TGCGCCAGCAGCTCGAGCGGGAGTAGCACAGATACGCAGTATTTT.

The rearrangement links TRBV5-1 to TRBJ1-1, with 7 bases matching TRBD1. The CDR3 extends over 17 amino acids. Trimming took 0 bases from V and 4 from J; bases not matched to a gene: 12. Per germline, CDR1 SGHRS and CDR2 YFSETQ. DNA of the CDR3: TGCGCCAGCAGCTTGGACCGACAGGGTAGTGGAGGCACTGAAGCTTTCTTT. Amino acids: CASSLDRQGSGGTEAFF.

The V and J genes are TRBV10-1 and TRBJ2-2; the D gene is possibly TRBD1 (6 bases). Germline CDR1 is WNHNN and CDR2 is SYGVQD (reference sequence). This CDR3 is 13 amino acids long. V was cut by 5 bases and J by 6 bases, with 10 bases left in between. The CDR3 coding sequence is TGCGCCAGCAGTCCACAGGGAGCCGGGGAGCTGTTTTTT. Protein product: CASSPQGAGELFF.

The gene calls are TRBV19 and TRBJ2-7; no clear D gene. V lost 4 bases and J lost 4, with 11 bases in between. CDR3 length: 13 amino acids. CDR1 is LNHDA and CDR2 is SQIVND in the germline V gene (reference sequence). Here the CDR3 reads CASSTDGLYEQYF. The CDR3 region has the DNA TGTGCCAGTAGTACGGACGGGTTATACGAGCAGTACTTC.

J is TRBJ1-5 and V is TRBV18; D not resolved. Per germline, CDR1 KGHSH and CDR2 LQKENI. V lost 3 bases and J lost 3, with 9 bases in between. This CDR3 comprises 14 residues. This CDR3 is CASSPGGINQPQHF. DNA for the CDR3: TGTGCCAGCTCACCGGGAGGTATCAATCAGCCCCAGCATTTT.

The chain uses TRBV2 and TRBJ2-3; 7 nucleotides line up with TRBD2. After removal of 8 bases from V and 2 bases from J, the junction contained 7 bases not matched to a gene. The CDR3 is 14 residues long. Germline V gene sequence: CDR1 SNHLY, CDR2 FYNNEI. This CDR3 is CASGGGGPTDTQYF. CDR3 DNA sequence: TGTGCCAGCGGGGGGGGAGGGCCCACAGATACGCAGTATTTT.

The rearrangement links TRBV5-5 to TRBJ1-1; D unclear. Trimming removed 6 bases at V and 1 base at J, with 13 bases between. There are 14 residues in the CDR3. The V gene's germline CDR1 is SGHKS and CDR2 YYEKEE (reference sequence). CDR3 DNA sequence: TGTGCCAGCACCTTCGAACTCCCGAACACTGAAGCTTTCTTT. Protein: CASTFELPNTEAFF.

The chain links TRBV6-6 to TRBJ2-2, with unresolved D. CDR3 length equals 15 residues. The V end lost 4 bases, the J end lost 1 base, and 10 bases lay between the germline ends. Germline V lookup: CDR1 MNHNY, CDR2 SVGAGI (reference sequence). This CDR3 reads CASSSDNRNTGELFF. For the CDR3, the DNA is TGTGCCAGCAGTTCCGACAACAGGAACACCGGGGAGCTGTTTTTT.

The V and J genes are TRBV7-2 and TRBJ1-6, with TRBD1 as a possible D gene (6 bases). V gave up 4 bases and J gave up 9 bases, with 16 bases separating them. Germline loops: CDR1 SGHTA, CDR2 FQGNSA. The CDR3 has 15 residues. The CDR3 DNA follows: TGTGCCAGCAGCTCGGAGGGGGGGCATGGTTCACCCCTCCACTTT. It translates to CASSSEGGHGSPLHF.

This rearrangement joins TRBV7-3 to TRBJ2-2; the D is unclear. CDR3 length: 18 residues. Germline V gives CDR1 SGHTA, CDR2 FQGTGA. V lost 1 base, J lost 1 base, and 16 bases lay in between. Written as DNA, the CDR3 is TGTGCCAGCAGCTTAAGTGCTATTCGACGGCAGAACACCGGGGAGCTGTTTTTT. As protein: CASSLSAIRRQNTGELFF.

The genes are TRBV5-1 and TRBJ2-2; TRBD2 agrees at 12 bases. The CDR3 loop spans 17 amino acids. In germline, CDR1 is SGHRS, CDR2 YFSETQ. Unmatched junction bases numbered 7, after V lost 5 bases and J lost 2 bases. The CDR3 loop reads CASRTSGGKPNTGELFF. CDR3 bases: TGCGCCAGCAGGACTAGCGGGGGCAAACCTAACACCGGGGAGCTGTTTTTT.